A single sample gave rise to the 24 T cell receptor beta chains below, sequenced in a study of graft-versus-host responses after intestinal transplantation. Profiling relied on immunoSEQ multiplex PCR, and the TCRdb table lists in-frame clones only, not all of them. The profile shows about 120,000 clones, roughly nine tenths of them singletons. These receptors are not linked to any known antigen. Sequenced here: unstimulated CD4+ T cells sorted from spleen or lymph node cells, sampled before intestinal transplant. These receptors all come from a human donor who received an intestinal transplant.

The chain links TRBV2 to TRBJ2-1, with a possible D match to TRBD1 (6 bases). The CDR3 is made up of 14 amino acids. V was trimmed by 6 bases and J by 2 bases, leaving 11 bases between them. Germline V CDR1 and CDR2: SNHLY, FYNNEI. This chain's CDR3 is CASRDRSPYNEQFF. CDR3 coding DNA: TGTGCCAGCAGAGACAGGTCCCCCTACAATGAGCAGTTCTTC.

This clone was seen a single time. The CDR3 region has the DNA TGTGCCAGTAGTATCGGGACAGGCTTCAACTATGGCTACACCTTC. This encodes CASSIGTGFNYGYTF. This chain joins TRBV19 and TRBJ1-2; 8 bases are a match to TRBD1. CDR1 is LNHDA and CDR2 is SQIVND in the germline V gene (reference sequence). J gave up 2 bases and V 3 bases, and 5 bases lay outside the gene matches. This CDR3 has 15 residues.

Note on this clone: In the same sample, other DNA sequences code for this CDR3. V is TRBV5-1 and J is TRBJ2-2; TRBD2 is a possible D gene (5 bases). The CDR3 covers 16 residues. Per the germline V gene, CDR1 is SGHRS and CDR2 is YFSETQ. V was cut by 1 base and J by 2 bases, with 12 bases left in between. The CDR3 DNA reads as TGCGCCAGCAGCTTGTGGACCGGGGTAAACACCGGGGAGCTGTTTTTT. Its translation: CASSLWTGVNTGELFF. Full variable domain (remainder filled in from reference TRBV5-1 and TRBJ2-2): KAGVTQTPRYLIKTRGQQVTLSCSPISGHRSVSWYQQTPGQGLQFLFEYFSETQRNKGNFPGRFSGRQFSNSRSEMNVSTLELGDSALYLCASSLWTGVNTGELFFGEGSRLTVL.

This rearrangement joins TRBV19 to TRBJ2-3; 7 bases are shared with TRBD2. This CDR3 region has 18 residues. Germline V gene data show CDR1 as LNHDA and CDR2 as SQIVND (reference sequence). Trimming cost V 4 bases and J 6 bases; bases outside gene matches: 19. The DNA of the CDR3 is TGTGCCAGTAGTACCCGGGACCCGCTCTCGGGAGGCGTGGATACGCAGTATTTT. This gives the protein CASSTRDPLSGGVDTQYF.

This chain links TRBV7-9 with TRBJ2-6; possibly TRBD1 for D (6 bases). The V gene lost 8 bases and the J gene lost 0 bases, with 14 bases spanning the gap. Germline loops: CDR1 SEHNR, CDR2 FQNEAQ (reference sequence). The CDR3 totals 16 residues. The DNA for the CDR3 is TGTGCCAGCTCCAGGACAGTGGGCTCTGGGGCCAACGTCCTGACTTTC. Translated: CASSRTVGSGANVLTF.

The chain couples TRBV19 to TRBJ2-1; 12 bases align to TRBD2. The V gene's germline CDR1 is LNHDA and CDR2 SQIVND (reference sequence). With V trimmed by 5 bases and J by 6 bases, 11 bases remained unmatched. The CDR3 loop spans 17 amino acids. The CDR3 coding sequence is TGTGCCAGTAGTCGGAGTGGGGCTAGCGGGGGGGCCAATGAGCAGTTCTTC. It encodes CASSRSGASGGANEQFF.

The V and J genes are TRBV27 and TRBJ1-2, with 10 nucleotides matching TRBD1. The CDR3 has 20 amino acids. Germline V gene lookup returns CDR1 MNHEY and CDR2 SMNVEV (reference sequence). V lost 6 bases, J lost 5 bases, and 24 bases stayed unmatched. CDR3 sequence (DNA): TGTGCCAGCAGCCTCTTAACCTCCGGGACAGGGGCCCCGAAGAAATATGGCTACACCTTC. Translation gives CASSLLTSGTGAPKKYGYTF.

V and J are TRBV5-4 and TRBJ1-4, with a possible D match to TRBD1 (6 bases). The CDR3 is 16 residues long. In germline, CDR1 is SGHNT, CDR2 YYREEE (reference sequence). V was trimmed by 2 bases and J by 7 bases, leaving 18 bases between them. The CDR3 bases are TGTGCCAGCAGCTTCTATGTAGGGGGGGGTAGTGAAAAACTGTTTTTT. Amino acids: CASSFYVGGGSEKLFF.

The chain links TRBV30 to TRBJ1-4; D is unresolved. The CDR3 is 12 amino acids. V lost 2 bases to trimming and J lost 10 bases, with 11 bases between them. Germline V gene lookup returns CDR1 GTSNPN and CDR2 SVGIG (reference sequence). Here the CDR3 DNA reads TGTGCCTGGAGTTTCGGAGCCGGAAAACTGTTTTTT. Translated, it gives CAWSFGAGKLFF.

The rearrangement links TRBV6-1 to TRBJ2-5, with 10 bases that match TRBD2. Germline trimming cut 2 bases from V and 2 bases from J; bases unmatched to any gene: 8. CDR3 length: 17 residues. Germline CDR1 reads MNHNS; CDR2 reads SASEGT. CDR3 amino acids: CASSEISVAGGQETQYF. The CDR3, as DNA: TGTGCCAGCAGTGAAATCTCGGTAGCGGGAGGTCAAGAGACCCAGTACTTC.

The chain carries TRBV2 and TRBJ2-5; weak D call: TRBD1 (6 bases). The CDR3 has 13 residues. Germline loops: CDR1 SNHLY, CDR2 FYNNEI. V was trimmed by 8 bases and J by 3 bases, leaving 13 bases between them. CDR3 loop: CASQGQSKETQYF. The CDR3 DNA is TGTGCCAGCCAAGGACAGTCTAAAGAGACCCAGTACTTC. Filled out from reference TRBV2 and TRBJ2-5, the complete variable domain reads EPEVTQTPSHQVTQMGQEVILRCVPISNHLYFYWYRQILGQKVEFLVSFYNNEISEKSEIFDDQFSVERPDGSNFTLKIRSTKLEDSAMYFCASQGQSKETQYFGPGTRLLVL.

The chain is built from TRBV30 and TRBJ2-3; D call uncertain. The CDR3 extends over 14 amino acids. Germline CDR1 and CDR2: GTSNPN and SVGIG (reference sequence). Trimming shortened V by 0 bases and J by 5 bases, and 12 bases separated the two germline ends. The CDR3 reads CAWSVRTPGDTQYF. The CDR3 coding sequence is TGTGCCTGGAGTGTTCGAACCCCCGGAGATACGCAGTATTTT.

V and J are TRBV5-1 and TRBJ2-5, with D perhaps matching TRBD1 (6 bases). The CDR3 length is 15 residues. Germline CDR1 is SGHRS and CDR2 is YFSETQ. V was shortened by 0 bases and J by 5 bases, with 14 bases between the two germline ends. CDR3 sequence reads: CASSLAAGVGETQYF. In nucleotides, the CDR3 is TGCGCCAGCAGCTTGGCTGCAGGGGTAGGGGAGACCCAGTACTTC.

The genes are TRBV9 and TRBJ2-5; 13 nucleotides agree with TRBD2. The CDR3 contains 15 residues. With 2 bases clipped from V and 4 bases from J, the junction kept 2 bases outside the gene matches. Germline loops: CDR1 SGDLS, CDR2 YYNGEE. CDR3 in DNA: TGTGCCAGCAGCGTGGGACTAGCGGGATCAGAGACCCAGTACTTC. Translating gives CASSVGLAGSETQYF.

The chain carries TRBV7-2 and TRBJ2-1; 7 bases line up with TRBD1. The germline V gene encodes CDR1 SGHTA and CDR2 FQGNSA. Unmatched junction bases numbered 3, after V lost 1 base and J lost 6 bases. The CDR3 length is 14 residues. The CDR3 region is CASSLDRGGNEQFF. The CDR3 nucleotides read TGTGCCAGCAGCTTAGACAGGGGTGGCAATGAGCAGTTCTTC.

V gene TRBV27 combines with J gene TRBJ2-6, with 13 nucleotides matching TRBD2. The CDR3 runs 17 residues. V lost 5 bases, J lost 0 bases, and 1 base stayed unmatched. Germline V gives CDR1 MNHEY, CDR2 SMNVEV (reference sequence). The CDR3 DNA sequence: TGTGCCAGCAGTACTAGCGGGAGGGGCTCTGGGGCCAACGTCCTGACTTTC. Translating it yields CASSTSGRGSGANVLTF.

This clone was observed a few times. This chain links TRBV5-6 with TRBJ1-2; 9 bases are shared with TRBD1. This CDR3 contains 13 residues. Unmatched junction bases numbered 6, after V lost 4 bases and J lost 8 bases. Germline loops: CDR1 SGHDT, CDR2 YYEEEE. The DNA for the CDR3 is TGTGCCAGCAGCCGGACAGGGGTCAAGGGCTACACCTTC. Its protein is CASSRTGVKGYTF.

This clone has a handful of counts. This chain links TRBV5-1 with TRBJ2-3; 10 positions agree with TRBD2. Germline assignment: CDR1 SGHRS and CDR2 YFSETQ. V dropped 4 bases and J dropped 6; count of bases not matched to a gene: 8. CDR3 size: 15 residues. This CDR3 is CASSPGPSGSDTQYF. In nucleotides, the CDR3 is TGCGCCAGCAGCCCGGGCCCTAGCGGGAGTGATACGCAGTATTTT. Complete variable domain (other parts from reference TRBV5-1 and TRBJ2-3): KAGVTQTPRYLIKTRGQQVTLSCSPISGHRSVSWYQQTPGQGLQFLFEYFSETQRNKGNFPGRFSGRQFSNSRSEMNVSTLELGDSALYLCASSPGPSGSDTQYFGPGTRLTVL.

The V and J genes are TRBV9 and TRBJ2-7, with D perhaps TRBD2 (6 bases). Germline assignment: CDR1 SGDLS and CDR2 YYNGEE. The CDR3 has 13 amino acids. V was clipped by 2 bases and J by 7 bases, with 13 bases between them. CDR3 DNA sequence: TGTGCCAGCAGCGTTCGGGAGTCCGGGGAGCAGTACTTC. Amino acids: CASSVRESGEQYF.

The chain carries TRBV7-2 and TRBJ1-1; D ambiguous. Trimming removed 10 bases at V and 1 base at J, with 16 bases between. Germline V gene lookup returns CDR1 SGHTA and CDR2 FQGNSA. This CDR3 is 14 amino acids long. CDR3 in DNA: TGTGCCACCGCGCTGCGTGGTGGGAACACTGAAGCTTTCTTT. Encoded protein: CATALRGGNTEAFF.

V and J are TRBV6-5 and TRBJ2-5; D ambiguous. Germline assignment: CDR1 MNHEY and CDR2 SVGAGI. The CDR3 has 13 residues. The V gene lost 2 bases and the J gene lost 7 bases, with 11 bases spanning the gap. CDR3 nucleotide sequence: TGTGCCAGCAGTTACAACAGAGCCTGGACCCAGTACTTC. Protein sequence: CASSYNRAWTQYF.

The count of this clone is one. The chain joins TRBV6-5 to TRBJ2-5, with a tentative D call TRBD1 (5 bases). The CDR3 length is 13 residues. Germline CDR1 reads MNHEY; CDR2 reads SVGAGI. The V end was cut by 1 base, the J end by 5 bases, with 8 bases between. CDR3 in amino acids: CASSYWPGETQYF. The CDR3 DNA sequence: TGTGCCAGCAGTTACTGGCCAGGGGAGACCCAGTACTTC.

The chain is built from TRBV6-4 and TRBJ1-4, with D unclear. Looked up from germline, CDR1 is MRHNA and CDR2 is SNTAGT. The CDR3 extends over 13 amino acids. Trimming stripped 7 bases from V and 10 bases from J, with 16 bases between. CDR3 in DNA: TGTGCCAGCACCCCACGGAGGCAAAGAAAACTGTTTTTT. Translating it yields CASTPRRQRKLFF.

The CDR3 reads CASNRDRGWTGELFF. CDR3 DNA sequence: TGTGCCAGTAATCGGGACAGGGGGTGGACCGGGGAGCTGTTTTTT. This chain links TRBV19 with TRBJ2-2; the match to TRBD1 covers 11 bases. The CDR3 totals 15 residues. The germline V gene encodes CDR1 LNHDA and CDR2 SQIVND (reference sequence). With V trimmed by 7 bases and J by 5 bases, 6 bases remained unmatched. Full variable domain (remainder filled in from reference TRBV19 and TRBJ2-2): DGGITQSPKYLFRKEGQNVTLSCEQNLNHDAMYWYRQDPGQGLRLIYYSQIVNDFQKGDIAEGYSVSREKKESFPLTVTSAQKNPTAFYLCASNRDRGWTGELFFGEGSRLTVL.